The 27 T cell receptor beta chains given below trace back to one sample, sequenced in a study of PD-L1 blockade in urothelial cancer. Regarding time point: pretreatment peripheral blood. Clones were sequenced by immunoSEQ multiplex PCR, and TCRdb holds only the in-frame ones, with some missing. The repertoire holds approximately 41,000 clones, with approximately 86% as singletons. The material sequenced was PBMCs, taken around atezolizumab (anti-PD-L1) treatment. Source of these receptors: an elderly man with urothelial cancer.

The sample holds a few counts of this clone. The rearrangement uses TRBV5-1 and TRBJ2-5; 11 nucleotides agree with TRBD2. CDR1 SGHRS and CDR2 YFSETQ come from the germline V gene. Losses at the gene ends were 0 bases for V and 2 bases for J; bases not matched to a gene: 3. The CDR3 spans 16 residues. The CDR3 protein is CASSLAVAGGQETQYF. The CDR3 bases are TGCGCCAGCAGCTTGGCCGTAGCGGGAGGGCAAGAGACCCAGTACTTC.

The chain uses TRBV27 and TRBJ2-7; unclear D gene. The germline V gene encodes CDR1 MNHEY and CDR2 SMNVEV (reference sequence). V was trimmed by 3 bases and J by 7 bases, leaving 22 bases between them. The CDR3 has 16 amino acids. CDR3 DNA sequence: TGTGCCAGCAGTTTTCAAATCGGCCGGGTCTCGAAGGAGCAGTACTTC. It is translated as CASSFQIGRVSKEQYF.

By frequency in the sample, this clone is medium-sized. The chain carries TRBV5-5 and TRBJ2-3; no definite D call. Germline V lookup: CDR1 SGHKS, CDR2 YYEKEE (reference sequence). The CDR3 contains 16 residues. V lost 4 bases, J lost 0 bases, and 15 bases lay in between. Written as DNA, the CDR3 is TGTGCCAGCAGCCGCCAGATTCACCTTAGCACAGATACGCAGTATTTT. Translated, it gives CASSRQIHLSTDTQYF.

CDR3 sequence reads: CASSLTSGRIKNIQYF. The DNA of the CDR3 is TGTGCCAGCAGCCTCACTAGCGGGAGAATTAAAAACATTCAGTACTTC. The chain couples TRBV2 to TRBJ2-4; 11 bases fit TRBD2. In germline, CDR1 is SNHLY, CDR2 FYNNEI. CDR3 length: 16 residues. V shed 6 bases and J 4 bases; nucleotides not matched to a gene: 8.

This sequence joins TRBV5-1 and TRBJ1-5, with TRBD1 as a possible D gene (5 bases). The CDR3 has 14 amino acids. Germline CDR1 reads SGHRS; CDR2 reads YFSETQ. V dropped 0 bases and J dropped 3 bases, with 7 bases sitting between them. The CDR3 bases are TGCGCCAGCAGCTTGGCAGGGCCCAATCAGCCCCAGCATTTT. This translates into CASSLAGPNQPQHF.

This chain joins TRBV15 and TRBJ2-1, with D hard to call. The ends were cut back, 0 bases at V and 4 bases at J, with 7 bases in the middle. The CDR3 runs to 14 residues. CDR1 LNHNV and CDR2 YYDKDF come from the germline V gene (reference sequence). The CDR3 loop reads CATSRDELYNEQFF. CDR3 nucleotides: TGTGCCACCAGCAGAGATGAACTATACAATGAGCAGTTCTTC. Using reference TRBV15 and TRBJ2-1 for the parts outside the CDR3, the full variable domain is DAMVIQNPRYQVTQFGKPVTLSCSQTLNHNVMYWYQQKSSQAPKLLFHYYDKDFNNEADTPDNFQSRRPNTSFCFLDIRSPGLGDTAMYLCATSRDELYNEQFFGPGTRLTVL.

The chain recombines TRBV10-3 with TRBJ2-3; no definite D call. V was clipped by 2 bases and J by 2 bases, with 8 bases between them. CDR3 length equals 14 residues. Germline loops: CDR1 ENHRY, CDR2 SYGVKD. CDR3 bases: TGTGCCATCAGTGAGCCTGCGTTCACAGATACGCAGTATTTT. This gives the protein CAISEPAFTDTQYF.

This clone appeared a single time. In DNA, the CDR3 is TGTGCCAGCAGTTTCCCGGGACAGGCGAGGACTGAAGCTTTCTTT. As protein: CASSFPGQARTEAFF. This chain connects TRBV6-5 to TRBJ1-1; TRBD1 matches at 8 bases. Losses at the gene ends were 4 bases for V and 5 bases for J; bases not matched to a gene: 9. Germline V gives CDR1 MNHEY, CDR2 SVGAGI. There are 15 residues in the CDR3.

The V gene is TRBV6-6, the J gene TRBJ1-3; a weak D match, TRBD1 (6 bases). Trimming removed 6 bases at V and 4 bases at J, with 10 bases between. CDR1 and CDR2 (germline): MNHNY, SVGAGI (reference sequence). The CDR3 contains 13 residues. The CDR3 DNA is TGTGCCAGCAGGGCAGGGGTAGGAAACACCATATATTTT. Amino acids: CASRAGVGNTIYF.

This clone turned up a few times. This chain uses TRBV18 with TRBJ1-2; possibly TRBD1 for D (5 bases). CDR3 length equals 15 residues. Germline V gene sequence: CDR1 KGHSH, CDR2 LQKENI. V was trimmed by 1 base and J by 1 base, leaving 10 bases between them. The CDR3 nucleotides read TGTGCCAGCTCACCACTTACAGGCGTTAACTATGGCTACACCTTC. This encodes CASSPLTGVNYGYTF.

CDR3 nucleotide sequence: TGTGCCAGCAGTTATCGAGCACCGAACACCGGGGAGCTGTTTTTT. This translates into CASSYRAPNTGELFF. The chain is built from TRBV6-6 and TRBJ2-2; D is undetermined. The CDR3 is 15 residues long. The germline V gene has CDR1 MNHNY and CDR2 SVGAGI (reference sequence). V lost 3 bases and J 0 bases, leaving 8 bases between the germline ends.

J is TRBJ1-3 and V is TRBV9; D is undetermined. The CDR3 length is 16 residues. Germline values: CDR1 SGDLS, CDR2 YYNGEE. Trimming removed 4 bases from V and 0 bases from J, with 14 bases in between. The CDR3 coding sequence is TGTGCCAGCAGCACGACGGGGTCGTACTCTGGAAACACCATATATTTT. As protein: CASSTTGSYSGNTIYF.

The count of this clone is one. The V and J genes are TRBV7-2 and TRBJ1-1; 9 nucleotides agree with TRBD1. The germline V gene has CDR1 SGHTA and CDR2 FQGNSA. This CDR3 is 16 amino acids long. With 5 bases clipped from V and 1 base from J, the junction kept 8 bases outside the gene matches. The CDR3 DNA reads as TGTGCCAGCAGCGCCCGACAGGGGGTCAGGAACACTGAAGCTTTCTTT. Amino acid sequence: CASSARQGVRNTEAFF. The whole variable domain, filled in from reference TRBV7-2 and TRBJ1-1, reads GAGVSQSPSNKVTEKGKDVELRCDPISGHTALYWYRQSLGQGLEFLIYFQGNSAPDKSGLPSDRFSAERTGGSVSTLTIQRTQQEDSAVYLCASSARQGVRNTEAFFGQGTRLTVV.

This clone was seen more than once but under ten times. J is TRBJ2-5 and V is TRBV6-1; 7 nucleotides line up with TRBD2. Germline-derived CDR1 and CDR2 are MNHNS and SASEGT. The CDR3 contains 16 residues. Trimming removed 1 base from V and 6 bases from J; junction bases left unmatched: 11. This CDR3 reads CASSEVLAEATQTQYF. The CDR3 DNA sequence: TGTGCCAGCAGTGAAGTCCTAGCGGAGGCAACGCAGACCCAGTACTTC.

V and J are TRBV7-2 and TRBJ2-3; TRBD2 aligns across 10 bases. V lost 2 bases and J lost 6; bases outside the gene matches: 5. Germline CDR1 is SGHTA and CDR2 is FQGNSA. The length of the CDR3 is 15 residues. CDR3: CASSLLAGALDTQYF. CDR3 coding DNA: TGTGCCAGCAGCTTACTAGCGGGGGCCCTGGATACGCAGTATTTT.

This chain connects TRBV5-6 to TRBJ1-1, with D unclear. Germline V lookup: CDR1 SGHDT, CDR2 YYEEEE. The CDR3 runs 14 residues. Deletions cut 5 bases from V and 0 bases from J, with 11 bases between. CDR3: CASRRLSMNTEAFF. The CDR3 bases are TGTGCCAGCAGGCGGTTGTCCATGAACACTGAAGCTTTCTTT.

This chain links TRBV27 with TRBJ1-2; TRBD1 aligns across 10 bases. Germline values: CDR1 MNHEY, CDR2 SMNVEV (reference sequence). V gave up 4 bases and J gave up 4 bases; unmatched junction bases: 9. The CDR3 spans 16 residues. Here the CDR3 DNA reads TGTGCCAGCAGTTCCCTCCCGGGACAGGGGTCCTATGGCTACACCTTC. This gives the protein CASSSLPGQGSYGYTF.

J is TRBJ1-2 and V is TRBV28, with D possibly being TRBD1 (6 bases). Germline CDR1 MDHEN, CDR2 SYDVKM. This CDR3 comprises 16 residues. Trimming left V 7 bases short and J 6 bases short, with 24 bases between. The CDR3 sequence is CASTSPDRRRGDGYTF. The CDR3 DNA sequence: TGTGCCAGCACCTCGCCCGACAGGCGACGCGGTGATGGCTACACCTTC.

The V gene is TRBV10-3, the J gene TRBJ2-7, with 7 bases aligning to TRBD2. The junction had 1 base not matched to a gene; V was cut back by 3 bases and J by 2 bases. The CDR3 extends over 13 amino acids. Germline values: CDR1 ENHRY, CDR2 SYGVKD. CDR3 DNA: TGTGCCATCAGTGACGGGAGGACCTACGAGCAGTACTTC. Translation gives CAISDGRTYEQYF.

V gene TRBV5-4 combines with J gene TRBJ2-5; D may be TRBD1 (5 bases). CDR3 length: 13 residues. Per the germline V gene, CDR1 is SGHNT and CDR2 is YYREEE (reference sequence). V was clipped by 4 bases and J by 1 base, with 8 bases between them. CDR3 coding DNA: TGTGCCAGCAGCACCAGGGTCCAAGAGACCCAGTACTTC. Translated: CASSTRVQETQYF.

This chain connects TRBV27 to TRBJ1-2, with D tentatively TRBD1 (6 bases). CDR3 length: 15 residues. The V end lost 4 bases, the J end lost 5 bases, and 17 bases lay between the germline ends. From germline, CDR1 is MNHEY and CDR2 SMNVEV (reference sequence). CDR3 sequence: CASSSQTTGKYGYTF. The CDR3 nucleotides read TGTGCCAGCAGTTCTCAAACGACAGGAAAATATGGCTACACCTTC.

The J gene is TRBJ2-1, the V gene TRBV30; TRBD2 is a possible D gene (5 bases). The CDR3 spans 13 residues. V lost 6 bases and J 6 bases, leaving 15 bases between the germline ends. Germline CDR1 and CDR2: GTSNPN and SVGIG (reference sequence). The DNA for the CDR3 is TGTGCCTGCCGACGGGAAGCCGGCAATGAGCAGTTCTTC. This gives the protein CACRREAGNEQFF.

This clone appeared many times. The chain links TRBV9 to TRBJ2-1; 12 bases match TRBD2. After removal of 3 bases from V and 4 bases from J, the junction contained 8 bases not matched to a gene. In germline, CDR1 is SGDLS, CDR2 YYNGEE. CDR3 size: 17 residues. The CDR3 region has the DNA TGTGCCAGCAGCGGAGAATCAGGACTAGCGGGATACAATGAGCAGTTCTTC. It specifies CASSGESGLAGYNEQFF.

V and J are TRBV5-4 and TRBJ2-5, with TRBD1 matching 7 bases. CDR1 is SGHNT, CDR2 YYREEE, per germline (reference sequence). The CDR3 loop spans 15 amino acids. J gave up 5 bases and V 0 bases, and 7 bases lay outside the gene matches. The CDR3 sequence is CASSLGDRAVETQYF. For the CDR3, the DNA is TGTGCCAGCAGCTTGGGAGACAGGGCTGTGGAGACCCAGTACTTC. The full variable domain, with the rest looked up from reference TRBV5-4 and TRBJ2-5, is ETGVTQSPTHLIKTRGQQVTLRCSSQSGHNTVSWYQQALGQGPQFIFQYYREEENGRGNFPPRFSGLQFPNYSSELNVNALELDDSALYLCASSLGDRAVETQYFGPGTRLLVL.

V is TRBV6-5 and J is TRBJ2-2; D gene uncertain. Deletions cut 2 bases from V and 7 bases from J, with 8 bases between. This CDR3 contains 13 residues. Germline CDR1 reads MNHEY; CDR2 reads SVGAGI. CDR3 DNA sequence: TGTGCCAGCAGTTACAGTTCTATCGGGGAGCTGTTTTTT. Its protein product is CASSYSSIGELFF.

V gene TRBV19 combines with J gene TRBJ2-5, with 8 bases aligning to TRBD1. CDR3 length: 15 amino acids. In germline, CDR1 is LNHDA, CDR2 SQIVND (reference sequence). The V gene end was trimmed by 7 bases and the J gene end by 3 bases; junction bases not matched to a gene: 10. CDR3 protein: CASKGTGLGKETQYF. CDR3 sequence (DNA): TGTGCCAGTAAAGGGACAGGACTGGGTAAAGAGACCCAGTACTTC.

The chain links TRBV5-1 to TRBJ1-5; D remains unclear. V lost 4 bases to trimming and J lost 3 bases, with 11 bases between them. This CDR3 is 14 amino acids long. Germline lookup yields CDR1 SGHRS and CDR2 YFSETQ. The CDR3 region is CASSPGLPNQPQHF. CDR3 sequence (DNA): TGCGCCAGCAGCCCGGGTCTGCCCAATCAGCCCCAGCATTTT.